Following are 19 T cell receptor beta chains from one sample sequenced in a study of blood T cell repertoires in COVID-19. Sequenced by immunoSEQ multiplex PCR; TCRdb stores in-frame clones only, minus some. The sample includes about 210,000 clones, 75% to 90% of them seen just once. The sample was peripheral blood. The receptor source for this set is a man between 40 and 49 years old with acute or convalescent COVID-19.

The chain recombines TRBV5-1 with TRBJ2-3, with TRBD2 matching 12 bases. The V and J ends lost 0 bases and 4 bases, in that order; junction bases with no gene match: 3. The CDR3 is 16 residues long. The germline V gene has CDR1 SGHRS and CDR2 YFSETQ. The CDR3, as DNA: TGCGCCAGCAGCTTGGATCCTAGCGGGGGGGCAGATACGCAGTATTTT. This encodes CASSLDPSGGADTQYF.

The chain has TRBV24-1 and TRBJ2-3; perhaps TRBD1 as D (6 bases). CDR1 is KGHDR and CDR2 is SFDVKD in the germline V gene. Trimming stripped 1 base from V and 5 bases from J, with 9 bases between. CDR3 length equals 14 residues. This CDR3 is CATSDLQGRDTQYF. CDR3 nucleotide sequence: TGTGCCACCAGTGATTTACAGGGCAGAGATACGCAGTATTTT.

With regard to this clone: Other DNA sequences within the sample encode an identical CDR3. The chain joins TRBV29-1 to TRBJ2-3; tentatively, D is TRBD2 (5 bases). The CDR3 sequence is 14 residues long. V lost 1 base, J lost 3 bases, and 11 bases lay in between. Germline loops: CDR1 SQVTM, CDR2 ANQGSEA. This CDR3 is CSVEVGGGTDTQYF. The CDR3 DNA reads as TGCAGCGTTGAAGTTGGAGGTGGAACAGATACGCAGTATTTT.

This clone was seen a handful of times. The chain uses TRBV7-8 and TRBJ2-7; TRBD1 matches at 10 bases. The CDR3 sequence is 15 residues long. V lost 5 bases, J lost 5 bases, and 9 bases stayed unmatched. Germline loops: CDR1 SGHVS, CDR2 FQNEAQ. CDR3 DNA sequence: TGTGCCAGCAGCCGCGCCGGGACAGGGGAACACGAGCAGTACTTC. Translation: CASSRAGTGEHEQYF.

The chain combines TRBV27 with TRBJ2-7; D is perhaps TRBD1 (5 bases). Trimming pared 6 bases from V and 1 base from J, leaving 13 bases between. There are 14 residues in the CDR3. Germline lookup yields CDR1 MNHEY and CDR2 SMNVEV (reference sequence). DNA for the CDR3: TGTGCCAGCAGGACAACAGGTGCATCCTACGAGCAGTACTTC. This sequence encodes CASRTTGASYEQYF.

The chain is built from TRBV30 and TRBJ1-4, with D perhaps matching TRBD1 (5 bases). The CDR3 length is 16 residues. CDR1 is GTSNPN and CDR2 is SVGIG in the germline V gene (reference sequence). V shed 1 base and J shed 0 bases, with 12 bases lying between them. The CDR3 sequence: CAWSAGNAATNEKLFF. CDR3 nucleotides: TGTGCCTGGAGTGCAGGGAACGCGGCAACTAATGAAAAACTGTTTTTT.

The chain has TRBV27 and TRBJ1-1; the D is unclear. Between the trimmed V and J ends, which lost 5 bases and 1 base, there was a span of 17 bases. The CDR3 runs to 16 residues. Germline lookup yields CDR1 MNHEY and CDR2 SMNVEV (reference sequence). The CDR3 loop is CASSLTWSPGNTEAFF. The CDR3 DNA follows: TGTGCCAGCAGTCTCACATGGTCCCCAGGGAACACTGAAGCTTTCTTT.

This rearrangement joins TRBV6-5 to TRBJ2-3, with D possibly being TRBD2 (7 bases). Trimming took 4 bases from V and 2 from J, leaving 13 bases between them. The CDR3 is 15 residues long. Looked up from germline, CDR1 is MNHEY and CDR2 is SVGAGI. Here the CDR3 DNA reads TGTGCCAGCAGTTTAGGGGGGGCCCTCACAGATACGCAGTATTTT. It encodes CASSLGGALTDTQYF.

The V and J genes are TRBV3-1 (or the pseudogene TRBV3-2) and TRBJ2-1; D gene unclear. V lost 0 bases, J lost 7 bases, and 13 bases lay in between. Germline CDR1 reads LGHDT; CDR2 reads YNNKEL (reference sequence). CDR3 length equals 15 residues. The CDR3 DNA sequence: TGTGCCAGCAGCCAAGACCAGCTCTCCGGGAATGAGCAGTTCTTC. Amino acid sequence: CASSQDQLSGNEQFF.

The genes are TRBV10-1 and TRBJ2-5, with 14 bases fitting TRBD2. Germline V gene sequence: CDR1 WNHNN, CDR2 SYGVQD (reference sequence). The CDR3 is made up of 17 amino acids. V shed 8 bases, J shed 2 bases, and the junction held 10 bases outside the gene matches. The CDR3 loop is CASSQGLAGVWQETQYF. Written as DNA, the CDR3 is TGCGCCAGCTCCCAGGGACTAGCGGGAGTATGGCAAGAGACCCAGTACTTC.

V usage is TRBV2 and J usage is TRBJ2-3; the match to TRBD2 covers 11 bases. CDR1 is SNHLY and CDR2 is FYNNEI in the germline V gene. The V segment lost 0 bases and the J segment 4 bases; nucleotides outside the gene matches: 9. CDR3 length: 18 residues. CDR3 amino acids: CASSEAHLAGGRPDTQYF. The CDR3 coding sequence is TGTGCCAGCAGTGAAGCGCATCTAGCGGGGGGCCGTCCAGATACGCAGTATTTT.

This chain links TRBV5-4 with TRBJ1-2; a possible D gene is TRBD1 (6 bases). This CDR3 comprises 14 residues. V lost 0 bases and J 7 bases, leaving 13 bases between the germline ends. Germline CDR1 SGHNT, CDR2 YYREEE (reference sequence). The CDR3 sequence is CASSLESGGGGYTF. The DNA for the CDR3 is TGTGCCAGCAGCTTGGAGTCGGGGGGCGGTGGCTACACCTTC.

This CDR3 reads CASSQERGLAGGPGANEQYF. DNA for the CDR3: TGTGCCAGCAGCCAAGAAAGGGGACTAGCGGGAGGGCCCGGCGCGAACGAGCAGTACTTC. The V call is TRBV4-2, the J call TRBJ2-7, with 16 bases identical to TRBD2. Germline V CDR1 and CDR2: LGHNA, YNFKEQ. Losses at the gene ends were 0 bases for V and 5 bases for J; bases not matched to a gene: 13. The CDR3 covers 20 residues.

V is TRBV3-1 (or the pseudogene TRBV3-2) and J is TRBJ2-2; the match to TRBD2 covers 14 bases. CDR3 size: 16 residues. V dropped 4 bases and J dropped 7; count of bases not matched to a gene: 5. The germline V gene has CDR1 LGHDT and CDR2 YNNKEL (reference sequence). In DNA form, the CDR3 reads TGTGCCAGCAGCCTAGGGACTAGCGGGAGAGGCGGGGAGCTGTTTTTT. This sequence encodes CASSLGTSGRGGELFF.

The V and J genes are TRBV7-2 and TRBJ2-1, with 10 bases aligning to TRBD2. Germline V gene sequence: CDR1 SGHTA, CDR2 FQGNSA. The trim removed 5 bases at V and 5 bases at J, leaving 6 bases unmatched. The CDR3 has 15 amino acids. The CDR3 DNA reads as TGTGCCAGCAGCCAGGGACTAGCGCCAAACAATGAGCAGTTCTTC. Amino acid sequence: CASSQGLAPNNEQFF.

The chain recombines TRBV11-2 with TRBJ2-2; 8 nucleotides align to TRBD2. The CDR3 is 15 residues long. Germline CDR1 SGHAT, CDR2 FQNNGV. Trimming at V came to 5 bases and at J to 6 bases, leaving 8 bases not matched to a gene. CDR3 nucleotide sequence: TGTGCCAGCAGCCGTTACGGGGGGGCATCCGGGGAGCTGTTTTTT. This translates into CASSRYGGASGELFF.

V gene TRBV3-1 (or the pseudogene TRBV3-2) combines with J gene TRBJ1-3, with unresolved D. CDR3 length equals 15 residues. Germline lookup yields CDR1 LGHDT and CDR2 YNNKEL (reference sequence). Trimming shortened V by 4 bases and J by 4 bases, and 14 bases separated the two germline ends. CDR3 sequence (DNA): TGTGCCAGCAGCCCTGAGAGTTCCGGGGGAAACACCATATATTTT. Its protein is CASSPESSGGNTIYF.

This chain connects TRBV9 to TRBJ1-2; D gene ambiguous. CDR1 is SGDLS and CDR2 is YYNGEE in the germline V gene. With 3 bases removed from V and 8 bases from J, the gap between germline ends came to 11 bases. The CDR3 is 12 amino acids. The DNA for the CDR3 is TGTGCCAGCAGCGCGCGCCAGAGGGGCTACACCTTC. It codes for CASSARQRGYTF.

The chain has TRBV30 and TRBJ2-7; 7 positions agree with TRBD2. V shed 3 bases, J shed 3 bases, and the junction held 8 bases outside the gene matches. This CDR3 comprises 14 residues. The germline V gene encodes CDR1 GTSNPN and CDR2 SVGIG (reference sequence). The CDR3 DNA follows: TGTGCCTGGAGCGGGGGGTTCGGGGGCTACGAGCAGTACTTC. This codes for CAWSGGFGGYEQYF.